The 18 T cell receptor beta chains below were found in one sample sequenced in a study of radiation and T cells in renal cell carcinoma. Indicated treatment: treatment-naive control, cytoreductive nephrectomy. The data were produced by immunoSEQ multiplex PCR, yet TCRdb's version contains in-frame clones alone and is incomplete. Of 7,500 to 10,000 clones in the sample, about two thirds were seen once. Sequenced here: tumor tissue, sampled from a patient whose treatment was nephrectomy without radiotherapy. The receptor source for this set is a man aged 60-69 years with renal cell carcinoma.

The chain joins TRBV12-5 to TRBJ2-7; 8 bases agree with TRBD1. The CDR3 consists of 16 residues. The V segment lost 6 bases and the J segment 2 bases; nucleotides outside the gene matches: 12. CDR1 and CDR2 from the germline V gene are LGHNT and FRNRAP. In nucleotides, the CDR3 is TGTGCTAGTGGCATCTTCACAGGGGACAGGACCTACGAGCAGTACTTC. Translation: CASGIFTGDRTYEQYF.

This sequence joins TRBV7-8 and TRBJ2-7; D might be TRBD1 or TRBD2, each matching 6 bases. V gave up 6 bases and J gave up 0 bases, with 18 bases separating them. This CDR3 contains 16 residues. Germline CDR1 SGHVS, CDR2 FQNEAQ. CDR3 residues: CASSRSLGGASYEQYF. The DNA for the CDR3 is TGTGCCAGCAGTCGTAGCCTGGGGGGCGCCTCCTACGAGCAGTACTTC.

J is TRBJ2-1 and V is TRBV5-5, with 8 bases fitting TRBD1. Losses at the gene ends were 1 base for V and 8 bases for J; bases not matched to a gene: 11. CDR3 length equals 16 residues. CDR1 and CDR2 from the germline V gene are SGHKS and YYEKEE (reference sequence). In nucleotides, the CDR3 is TGTGCCAGCAGCTTGAGGCGCGGACAGGGAAGGCATGAGCAGTTCTTC. It codes for CASSLRRGQGRHEQFF.

This clone was detected once. The chain uses TRBV7-8 and TRBJ2-3, with 9 bases lining up with TRBD1. V shed 0 bases and J 5 bases; nucleotides not matched to a gene: 6. Germline V lookup: CDR1 SGHVS, CDR2 FQNEAQ. The CDR3 totals 16 residues. The CDR3 DNA sequence: TGTGCCAGCAGCTTAGCGCTGGGACAGGGTTTAGATACGCAGTATTTT. Protein product: CASSLALGQGLDTQYF.

CDR3 sequence reads: CASSPTSGGANEQFF. CDR3 sequence (DNA): TGCGCCAGCAGCCCAACTAGCGGGGGGGCCAATGAGCAGTTCTTC. This chain uses TRBV5-1 with TRBJ2-1, with 13 bases lining up with TRBD2. J gave up 6 bases and V 4 bases, and 4 bases lay outside the gene matches. In germline, CDR1 is SGHRS, CDR2 YFSETQ. This CDR3 comprises 15 residues.

The chain uses TRBV6-1 and TRBJ2-2; TRBD1 agrees at 7 bases. The ends lost 9 bases at V and 1 base at J; junction bases unmatched: 5. The CDR3 is 14 residues long. Germline CDR1 and CDR2: MNHNS and SASEGT. The chain's CDR3 is CASRWTGNTGELFF. The CDR3, as DNA: TGTGCCAGTCGTTGGACAGGGAACACCGGGGAGCTGTTTTTT.

This clone was seen a few times. V gene TRBV30 combines with J gene TRBJ2-7; 10 nucleotides agree with TRBD1. The CDR3 extends over 11 amino acids. CDR1 GTSNPN and CDR2 SVGIG come from the germline V gene (reference sequence). Unmatched junction bases numbered 3, after V lost 1 base and J lost 12 bases. CDR3 sequence: CAWSGQGAPYF. In DNA, the CDR3 is TGTGCCTGGAGTGGACAGGGGGCTCCGTACTTC.

DNA for the CDR3: TGTGCCAGCAGCGTAGACGGCAGTCGAGACACTGAAGCTTTCTTT. Protein: CASSVDGSRDTEAFF. This chain connects TRBV9 to TRBJ1-1; D gene unclear. Germline assignment: CDR1 SGDLS and CDR2 YYNGEE. The CDR3 is made up of 15 amino acids. V was shortened by 0 bases and J by 3 bases, with 12 bases between the two germline ends. The full variable domain, rest sourced from reference TRBV9 and TRBJ1-1, is DSGVTQTPKHLITATGQRVTLRCSPRSGDLSVYWYQQSLDQGLQFLIQYYNGEERAKGNILERFSAQQFPDLHSELNLSSLELGDSALYFCASSVDGSRDTEAFFGQGTRLTVV.

The chain carries TRBV11-2 and TRBJ2-5, with 9 nucleotides matching TRBD2. Germline V gene lookup returns CDR1 SGHAT and CDR2 FQNNGV. This CDR3 contains 18 residues. With 3 bases clipped from V and 4 bases from J, the junction kept 15 bases outside the gene matches. CDR3 in DNA: TGTGCCAGCAGCTTGGCCCGAGCGGGGGGCCGGGGGGTAGAGACCCAGTACTTC. Amino acid sequence: CASSLARAGGRGVETQYF.

A note on this clone: A much larger clone is a single base away; this may be a read error. The chain recombines TRBV7-9 with TRBJ1-1; 7 bases align to TRBD1. Unmatched junction bases numbered 4, after V lost 10 bases and J lost 8 bases. The germline V gene has CDR1 SEHNR and CDR2 FQNEAQ (reference sequence). The CDR3 is made up of 10 amino acids. The CDR3 sequence is CAMPGQEAFF. The CDR3 nucleotides are TGTGCCATGCCGGGACAGGAAGCTTTCTTT.

This chain joins TRBV7-3 and TRBJ2-5; perhaps TRBD2 as D (6 bases). Trimming removed 5 bases from V and 2 bases from J, with 18 bases in between. Germline V gene sequence: CDR1 SGHTA, CDR2 FQGTGA. The CDR3 has 16 amino acids. Written as DNA, the CDR3 is TGTGCCAGCAGCATCTCGGGAGCGGGCCAACAAGAGACCCAGTACTTC. Translation gives CASSISGAGQQETQYF.

In its sample, this clone was seen once. This sequence joins TRBV5-1 and TRBJ2-1; 8 bases agree with TRBD2. J lost 8 bases, V lost 5 bases, and 15 bases had no gene match. Germline assignment: CDR1 SGHRS and CDR2 YFSETQ. The CDR3 loop spans 16 amino acids. The CDR3 coding sequence is TGCGCCAGCAGTAAATTCCCTGGGACTAGTTACGATGAGCAGTTCTTC. Translated, it gives CASSKFPGTSYDEQFF.

The chain combines TRBV7-2 with TRBJ2-3, with TRBD2 identical over 14 bases. Germline CDR1 is SGHTA and CDR2 is FQGNSA. Germline trimming cut 1 base from V and 7 bases from J; bases unmatched to any gene: 7. This CDR3 spans 17 amino acids. CDR3 in DNA: TGTGCCAGCAGCTTAGACCTGACTAGCGGGAGGGGGTATACGCAGTATTTT. Translated: CASSLDLTSGRGYTQYF.

This clone was recorded a few times. This chain connects TRBV27 to TRBJ2-1; 11 bases map to TRBD1. Germline loops: CDR1 MNHEY, CDR2 SMNVEV (reference sequence). This CDR3 spans 16 amino acids. V lost 5 bases to trimming and J lost 6 bases; unmatched junction nucleotides: 9. CDR3 loop: CASSPRGQGAGNEQFF. CDR3 nucleotides: TGTGCCAGCAGTCCCCGTGGACAGGGGGCAGGCAATGAGCAGTTCTTC.

The chain is built from TRBV6-1 and TRBJ2-6; perhaps TRBD2 as D (5 bases). CDR1 and CDR2 from the germline V gene are MNHNS and SASEGT. The CDR3 is 15 amino acids. V was clipped by 6 bases and J by 0 bases, with 9 bases between them. The CDR3 sequence: CASRGGGSGANVLTF. CDR3 DNA: TGTGCCAGCAGGGGTGGAGGCTCTGGGGCCAACGTCCTGACTTTC.

This clone was seen more than once but under ten times. The rearrangement uses TRBV15 and TRBJ2-1; the match to TRBD1 covers 7 bases. The germline gives CDR1 LNHNV, CDR2 YYDKDF (reference sequence). V trimming: 0 bases; J trimming: 6 bases; junction bases outside the gene matches: 2. CDR3 length equals 14 residues. The CDR3 coding sequence is TGTGCCACCAGCAGAGACAACAGGGGCAATGAGCAGTTCTTC. Its protein is CATSRDNRGNEQFF.

The J gene is TRBJ1-1, the V gene TRBV4-2; D is uncertain. The ends were cut back, 5 bases at V and 1 base at J, with 14 bases in the middle. This CDR3 has 15 amino acids. Germline loops: CDR1 LGHNA, CDR2 YNFKEQ. CDR3 region: CASSLVGGQNTEAFF. The DNA for the CDR3 is TGTGCCAGCAGCTTGGTTGGTGGGCAGAACACTGAAGCTTTCTTT.

V usage is TRBV5-1 and J usage is TRBJ1-3; D uncertain. Germline-derived CDR1 and CDR2 are SGHRS and YFSETQ. The CDR3 consists of 13 residues. The V gene lost 2 bases and the J gene lost 0 bases, with 3 bases spanning the gap. The CDR3 region is CASSLDSGNTIYF. The CDR3 nucleotides are TGCGCCAGCAGCTTAGACTCTGGAAACACCATATATTTT.